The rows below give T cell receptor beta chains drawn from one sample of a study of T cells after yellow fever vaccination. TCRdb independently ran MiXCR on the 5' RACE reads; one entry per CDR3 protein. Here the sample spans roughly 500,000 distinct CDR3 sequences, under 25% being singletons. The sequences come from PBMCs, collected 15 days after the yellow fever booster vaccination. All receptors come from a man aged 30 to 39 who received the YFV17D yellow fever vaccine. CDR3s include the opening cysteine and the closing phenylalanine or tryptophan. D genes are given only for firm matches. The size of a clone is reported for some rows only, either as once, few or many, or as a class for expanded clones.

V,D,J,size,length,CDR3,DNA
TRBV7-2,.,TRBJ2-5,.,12,CASSLEGKTQYF,TGTGCCAGCAGCTTGGAAGGGAAGACCCAGTACTTC
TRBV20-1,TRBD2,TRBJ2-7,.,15,CSAREPTSPSYEQYF,TGCAGTGCTAGAGAACCGACTAGCCCGTCCTACGAGCAGTACTTC
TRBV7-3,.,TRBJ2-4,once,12,CATVRAGNIQYF,TGTGCCACCGTCAGGGCGGGGAACATTCAGTACTTC
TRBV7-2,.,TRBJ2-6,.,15,CASSLTRGGANVLTF,TGTGCCAGCAGCTTGACCAGAGGTGGGGCCAACGTCCTGACTTTC
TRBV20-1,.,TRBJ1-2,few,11,CSAYRAYGYTF,TGCAGTGCTTACAGGGCCTATGGCTACACCTTC
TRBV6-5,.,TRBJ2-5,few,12,CASGRGKETQYF,TGTGCCAGCGGTCGGGGAAAGGAGACCCAGTACTTC
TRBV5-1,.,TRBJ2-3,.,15,CASGVEGIYTDTQYF,TGCGCCAGCGGCGTGGAGGGAATTTACACAGATACGCAGTATTTT
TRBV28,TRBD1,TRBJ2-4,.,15,CASSPYGTGVNIQYF,TGTGCCAGCAGTCCCTACGGGACAGGGGTAAACATTCAGTACTTC
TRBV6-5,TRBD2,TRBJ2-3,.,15,CASSYGGGTRDTQYF,TGTGCCAGCAGTTACGGGGGAGGGACCCGGGATACGCAGTATTTT
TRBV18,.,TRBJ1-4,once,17,CASSPTYQIATNEKLFF,TGTGCCAGCTCTCCAACCTATCAAATTGCAACTAATGAAAAACTGTTTTTT
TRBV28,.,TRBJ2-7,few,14,CASSSGQGTDEQYF,TGTGCCAGCAGCTCAGGGCAGGGGACGGATGAGCAGTACTTC
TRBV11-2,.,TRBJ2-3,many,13,CASSLEGAGTQYF,TGTGCCAGCAGCTTAGAGGGGGCTGGTACGCAGTATTTT
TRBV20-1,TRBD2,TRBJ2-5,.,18,CSASPIAPGLAAQETQYF,TGCAGTGCTAGTCCCATCGCCCCCGGACTAGCGGCCCAAGAGACCCAGTACTTC
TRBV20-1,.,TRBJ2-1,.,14,CSARKSGAANEQFF,TGCAGTGCTAGGAAGAGCGGAGCGGCTAATGAGCAGTTCTTC
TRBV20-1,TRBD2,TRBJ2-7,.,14,CSARRVAGGYEQYF,TGCAGTGCTCGAAGGGTAGCGGGCGGGTACGAGCAGTACTTC
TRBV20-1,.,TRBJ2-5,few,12,CSARDQPETQYF,TGCAGTGCTAGAGATCAGCCGGAGACCCAGTACTTC
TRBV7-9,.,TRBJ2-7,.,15,CASSDRDRFSYEQYF,TGTGCCAGCAGCGACCGGGACCGATTTTCCTACGAGCAGTACTTC
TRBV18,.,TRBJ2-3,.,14,CASSLNHDADTQYF,TGTGCCAGCTCACTAAACCATGACGCAGATACGCAGTATTTT
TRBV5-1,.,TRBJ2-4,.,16,CASSRMRGPTKNIQYF,TGCGCCAGCAGTCGTATGCGGGGCCCCACCAAGAACATTCAGTACTTC
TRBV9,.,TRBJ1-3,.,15,CASSVGHRDGNTIYF,TGTGCCAGCAGCGTAGGGCACAGGGACGGAAACACCATATATTTT
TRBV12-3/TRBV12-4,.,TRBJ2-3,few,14,CASSRSAFTDTQYF,TGTGCCAGCAGTCGAAGCGCATTCACAGATACGCAGTATTTT
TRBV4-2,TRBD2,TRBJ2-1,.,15,CASSQPSGSLDEQFF,TGTGCCAGCAGCCAACCTAGCGGGAGCTTGGATGAGCAGTTCTTC
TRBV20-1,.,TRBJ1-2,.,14,CSARGTSWNYGYTF,TGCAGTGCTAGAGGGACCTCTTGGAACTATGGCTACACCTTC
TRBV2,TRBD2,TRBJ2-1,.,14,CARGLAGGMDEQFF,TGTGCCAGGGGACTAGCGGGAGGGATGGATGAGCAGTTCTTC
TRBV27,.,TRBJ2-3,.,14,CASSLRLNTDTQYF,TGTGCCAGCAGTTTACGACTAAACACAGATACGCAGTATTTT
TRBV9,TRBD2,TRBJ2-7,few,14,CASSRLAGESEQYF,TGTGCCAGCAGCCGACTAGCGGGAGAGAGCGAGCAGTACTTC
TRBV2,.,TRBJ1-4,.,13,CASKGRGDEKLFF,TGTGCCAGCAAGGGCAGGGGAGATGAAAAACTGTTTTTT
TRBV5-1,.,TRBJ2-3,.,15,CASSLVVQSADTQYF,TGCGCCAGCAGCTTGGTGGTTCAATCCGCAGATACGCAGTATTTT
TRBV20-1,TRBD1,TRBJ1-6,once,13,CSARPTGDSPLHF,TGCAGTGCCAGACCTACAGGGGACTCACCCCTCCACTTT
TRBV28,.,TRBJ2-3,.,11,CASSGWDTQYF,TGTGCCAGCAGCGGGTGGGATACGCAGTATTTT
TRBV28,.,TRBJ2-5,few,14,CASTRSPIQETQYF,TGTGCCAGCACTCGATCGCCGATCCAAGAGACCCAGTACTTC
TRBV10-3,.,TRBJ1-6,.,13,CAIRQGEDSPLHF,TGTGCCATCAGACAGGGAGAAGATTCACCCCTCCACTTT
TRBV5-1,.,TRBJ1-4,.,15,CASSSIGLLGEKLFF,TGCGCCAGCAGCTCAATTGGGCTGTTGGGTGAAAAACTGTTTTTT
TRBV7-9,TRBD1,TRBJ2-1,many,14,CASSPGTGSNEQFF,TGTGCCAGCAGTCCAGGGACAGGTTCCAATGAGCAGTTCTTC
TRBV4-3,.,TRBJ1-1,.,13,CASSSRSGARAFF,TGCGCCAGCAGCTCCCGAAGCGGTGCGCGGGCTTTCTTT
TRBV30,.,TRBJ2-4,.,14,CAWTPNPHPNIQYF,TGTGCCTGGACCCCAAACCCGCACCCGAACATTCAGTACTTC